The sequence of this T cell receptor beta chain was determined in a study of blood T cell repertoires in COVID-19. In the authors' methods: Reference gene primer amplification in the assay estimated nucleated cell counts. Sequencing used immunoSEQ multiplex PCR; TCRdb keeps in-frame clones, though not all of them. D and trimming were read from the DNA, whereas the V and J calls and clone size are those reported in that table. Found here are about 200,000 clones, around 82% of them singletons; the top ten hold roughly 12%. V was pared by 2 bases and J by 5 bases, with 8 bases of the junction left unmatched. The CDR3 loop spans 16 amino acids. Germline CDR1 and CDR2: SGHRS and YFSETQ.

This clonotype was obtained from a man aged 35 to 55 who had recovered from COVID-19. This rearrangement joins TRBV5-1 to TRBJ2-2, with 8 bases identical to TRBD2. What was sequenced was PBMCs or T cells enriched from blood (not recorded which). CDR3 sequence reads: CASSFTSGSATGELFF. In DNA form, the CDR3 reads TGCGCCAGCAGCTTTACCAGCGGGAGTGCGACCGGGGAGCTGTTTTTT.